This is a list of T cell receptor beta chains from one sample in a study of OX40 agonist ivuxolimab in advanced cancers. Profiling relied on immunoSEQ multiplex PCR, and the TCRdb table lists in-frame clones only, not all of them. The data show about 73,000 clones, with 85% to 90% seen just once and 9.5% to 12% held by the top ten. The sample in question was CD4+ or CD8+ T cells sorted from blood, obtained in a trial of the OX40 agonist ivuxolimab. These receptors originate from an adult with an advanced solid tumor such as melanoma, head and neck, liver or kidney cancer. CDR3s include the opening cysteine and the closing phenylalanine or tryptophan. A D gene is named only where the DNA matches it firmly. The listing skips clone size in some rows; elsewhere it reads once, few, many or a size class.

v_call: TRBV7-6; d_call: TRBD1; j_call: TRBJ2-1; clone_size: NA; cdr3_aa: CASSSGQGGYNEQFF; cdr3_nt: TGTGCCAGCAGCTCGGGACAGGGAGGCTACAATGAGCAGTTCTTC
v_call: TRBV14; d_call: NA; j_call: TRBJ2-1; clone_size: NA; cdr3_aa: CASSHSAGTYNEQFF; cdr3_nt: TGTGCCAGCAGCCATTCCGCGGGGACCTACAATGAGCAGTTCTTC
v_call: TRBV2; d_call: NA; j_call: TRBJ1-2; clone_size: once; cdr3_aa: CASSDLQGMSGYTF; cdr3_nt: TGTGCCAGCAGTGATCTCCAGGGAATGTCAGGCTACACCTTC
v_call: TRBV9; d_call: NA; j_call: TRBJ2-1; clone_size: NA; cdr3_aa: CASSVEVEQFF; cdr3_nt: TGTGCCAGCAGCGTAGAGGTTGAGCAGTTCTTC
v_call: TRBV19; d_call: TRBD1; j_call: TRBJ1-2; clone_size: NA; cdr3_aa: CASSIGTGFPHGYTF; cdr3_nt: TGTGCCAGTAGTATTGGGACAGGGTTCCCGCATGGCTACACCTTC
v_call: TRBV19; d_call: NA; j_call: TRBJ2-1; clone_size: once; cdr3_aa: CASSISRVNEQFF; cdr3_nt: TGTGCCAGTAGTATTTCCAGGGTAAATGAGCAGTTCTTC
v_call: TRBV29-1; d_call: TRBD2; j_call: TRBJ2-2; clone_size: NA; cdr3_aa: CSVLAGGKSNTGELFF; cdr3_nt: TGCAGCGTCTTAGCGGGGGGGAAATCGAACACCGGGGAGCTGTTTTTT
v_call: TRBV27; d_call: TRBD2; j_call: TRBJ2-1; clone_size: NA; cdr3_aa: CASSFETSGRSLREQFF; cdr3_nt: TGTGCCAGCAGTTTCGAAACTAGCGGGAGGTCCCTTAGAGAGCAGTTCTTC
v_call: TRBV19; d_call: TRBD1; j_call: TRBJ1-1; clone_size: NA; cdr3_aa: CASIAGGWPEAFF; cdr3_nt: TGTGCCAGTATAGCAGGGGGCTGGCCTGAAGCTTTCTTT
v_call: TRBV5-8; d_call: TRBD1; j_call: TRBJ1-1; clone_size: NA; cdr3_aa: CASSLEGADTEAFF; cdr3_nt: TGTGCCAGCAGCTTAGAGGGGGCGGACACTGAAGCTTTCTTT